These 9 T cell receptor beta chains originate from one sample sequenced in a study of T cells in Graves' hyperthyroidism and ophthalmopathy. Using RNA transcripts as the source, TCR beta CDR3 regions were amplified. First-round RT-PCR of the TCR CDR3 relied on the HTBI primer set. TCRdb itself ran the multiplex PCR reads through MiXCR, one entry per CDR3 protein. The sample includes about 300,000 distinct CDR3 sequences, roughly 20% of them seen just once. Material for sequencing was blood. These receptor sequences come from a man aged 50-60 years with Graves' ophthalmopathy.

There are a few counts of this clonotype. The J gene is TRBJ2-1, the V gene TRBV19; possible D gene TRBD2, 5 bases. V was clipped by 3 bases and J by 2 bases, with 14 bases between them. This CDR3 is built from 16 residues. Germline V gene sequence: CDR1 LNHDA, CDR2 SQIVND (reference sequence). CDR3 nucleotides: TGTGCCAGTAGTATTCCTTGGGGAGACGCCTACAATGAGCAGTTCTTC. Translation gives CASSIPWGDAYNEQFF. Full variable domain (rest looked up from reference TRBV19 and TRBJ2-1): DGGITQSPKYLFRKEGQNVTLSCEQNLNHDAMYWYRQDPGQGLRLIYYSQIVNDFQKGDIAEGYSVSREKKESFPLTVTSAQKNPTAFYLCASSIPWGDAYNEQFFGPGTRLTVL.

The rearrangement uses TRBV12-3 or TRBV12-4 and TRBJ2-1; D gene uncertain. This CDR3 region has 14 residues. Trimming pared 4 bases from V and 5 bases from J, leaving 12 bases between. The DNA of the CDR3 is TGTGCCAGCAGTTCGTCATGGCAGGACAATGAGCAGTTCTTC. Translating gives CASSSSWQDNEQFF.

This sequence joins TRBV6-4 and TRBJ1-2, with TRBD1 as a possible D gene (6 bases). Germline V gene data show CDR1 as MRHNA and CDR2 as SNTAGT. Trimming cost V 5 bases and J 6 bases, with 16 bases left between them. The CDR3 runs to 14 residues. CDR3 in amino acids: CASSQDRDSHGYTF. Written as DNA, the CDR3 is TGTGCCAGCAGTCAGGACAGAGATTCCCATGGCTACACCTTC.

J is TRBJ2-7 and V is TRBV7-2; TRBD2 aligns across 7 bases. The trim removed 1 base at V and 3 bases at J, leaving 3 bases unmatched. The CDR3 consists of 14 residues. The V gene's germline CDR1 is SGHTA and CDR2 FQGNSA. The CDR3 is CASSLGGSDYEQYF. CDR3 bases: TGTGCCAGCAGCTTAGGCGGGAGTGACTACGAGCAGTACTTC.

This clonotype was seen repeatedly, ten times or more. This chain links TRBV7-8 with TRBJ2-6; unclear D gene. The CDR3 length is 15 residues. Germline V gene data show CDR1 as SGHVS and CDR2 as FQNEAQ. V was shortened by 5 bases and J by 2 bases, with 10 bases between the two germline ends. CDR3 region: CASSPAEAGANVLTF. CDR3 DNA: TGTGCCAGCAGCCCAGCCGAGGCTGGGGCCAACGTCCTGACTTTC.

V usage is TRBV4-1 and J usage is TRBJ1-4; D is perhaps TRBD1 (5 bases). The CDR3 totals 18 residues. V gave up 2 bases and J gave up 0 bases, with 16 bases separating them. Germline V lookup: CDR1 MGHRA, CDR2 YSYEKL. CDR3 amino acids: CASSQRPLGHTTNEKLFF. Written as DNA, the CDR3 is TGCGCCAGCAGCCAACGACCCCTAGGACATACAACTAATGAAAAACTGTTTTTT.

The chain links TRBV6-2 or TRBV6-3 to TRBJ1-2; D is ambiguous. Germline CDR1 is MNHEY and CDR2 is SVGEGT. The CDR3 runs 13 residues. Deletions cut 9 bases from V and 3 bases from J, with 14 bases between. Here the CDR3 reads CARSTGGDYGYTF. The CDR3 region has the DNA TGTGCCAGGAGTACCGGTGGGGACTATGGCTACACCTTC.

In this sample, this clonotype turned up many times. This chain joins TRBV30 and TRBJ1-4; D may be TRBD1 (6 bases). Germline values: CDR1 GTSNPN, CDR2 SVGIG (reference sequence). The CDR3 contains 12 residues. With 3 bases removed from V and 10 bases from J, the gap between germline ends came to 12 bases. CDR3 loop: CAWSDTGRKLFF. CDR3 sequence (DNA): TGTGCCTGGAGCGACACAGGGAGAAAACTGTTTTTT.

This clonotype has only a few counts. V usage is TRBV7-9 and J usage is TRBJ2-2, with D maybe TRBD2 (5 bases). The CDR3 loop spans 17 amino acids. The ends were cut back, 5 bases at V and 0 bases at J, with 16 bases in the middle. Looked up from germline, CDR1 is SEHNR and CDR2 is FQNEAQ (reference sequence). The CDR3 nucleotides read TGTGCCAGCAGCCTATCCCGAGGGAGAGCGAACACCGGGGAGCTGTTTTTT. Translating gives CASSLSRGRANTGELFF. Supplemented by reference TRBV7-9 and TRBJ2-2, the full variable domain reads DTGVSQNPRHKITKRGQNVTFRCDPISEHNRLYWYRQTLGQGPEFLTYFQNEAQLEKSRLLSDRFSAERPKGSFSTLEIQRTEQGDSAMYLCASSLSRGRANTGELFFGEGSRLTVL.